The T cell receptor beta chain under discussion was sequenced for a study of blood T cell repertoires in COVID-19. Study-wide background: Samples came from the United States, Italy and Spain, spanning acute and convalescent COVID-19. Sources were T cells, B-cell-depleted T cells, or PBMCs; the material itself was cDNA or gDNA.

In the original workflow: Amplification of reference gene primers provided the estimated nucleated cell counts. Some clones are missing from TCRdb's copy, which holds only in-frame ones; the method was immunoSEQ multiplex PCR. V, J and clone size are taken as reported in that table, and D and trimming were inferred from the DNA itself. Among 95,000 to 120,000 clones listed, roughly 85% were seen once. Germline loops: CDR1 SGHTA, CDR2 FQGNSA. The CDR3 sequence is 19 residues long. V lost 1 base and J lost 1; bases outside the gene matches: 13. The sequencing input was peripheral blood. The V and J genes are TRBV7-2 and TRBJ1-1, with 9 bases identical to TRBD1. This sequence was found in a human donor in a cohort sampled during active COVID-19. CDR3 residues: CASSLGSGQGRGWNTEAFF. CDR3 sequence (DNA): TGTGCCAGCAGCTTAGGTTCCGGACAGGGGCGCGGATGGAACACTGAAGCTTTCTTT. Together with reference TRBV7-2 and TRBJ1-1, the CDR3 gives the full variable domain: GAGVSQSPSNKVTEKGKDVELRCDPISGHTALYWYRQSLGQGLEFLIYFQGNSAPDKSGLPSDRFSAERTGGSVSTLTIQRTQQEDSAVYLCASSLGSGQGRGWNTEAFFGQGTRLTVV.